One and the same sample provided the 26 T cell receptor beta chains below, sequenced in a study of early T cells in non-severe SARS-CoV-2 infection. TCRdb called the 5' RACE reads again in MiXCR, with one record for every CDR3 protein. In the table there are tens of thousands of distinct CDR3 sequences, roughly 6% of which are singletons. The sequencing here drew on whole blood, taken at baseline. These receptors all come from an adult who was a healthcare worker with PCR-confirmed SARS-CoV-2 infection or an uninfected control (not recorded which).

This clonotype was detected many times. The chain uses TRBV5-1 and TRBJ1-1, with D possibly being TRBD1 (6 bases). Looked up from germline, CDR1 is SGHRS and CDR2 is YFSETQ. This CDR3 has 14 amino acids. V was shortened by 3 bases and J by 5 bases, with 14 bases between the two germline ends. For the CDR3, the DNA is TGCGCCAGCAGCTCGGGACAACTAGGGACTGAAGCTTTCTTT. This encodes CASSSGQLGTEAFF.

This clonotype has more than one count but fewer than ten. CDR3 nucleotides: TGTGCCAGCAGCTTAGTTCCTAGCGGGGCCGCCGGGGAGCTGTTTTTT. Residues: CASSLVPSGAAGELFF. The chain has TRBV7-2 and TRBJ2-2, with 9 bases matching TRBD2. The CDR3 runs 16 residues. After removal of 1 base from V and 6 bases from J, the junction contained 6 bases not matched to a gene. Germline assignment: CDR1 SGHTA and CDR2 FQGNSA.

The table lists this clonotype with many counts. The chain recombines TRBV20-1 with TRBJ1-1; no firm D call. Trimming pared 1 base from V and 4 bases from J, leaving 16 bases between. Germline lookup yields CDR1 DFQATT and CDR2 SNEGSKA (reference sequence). The CDR3 covers 15 residues. CDR3 sequence: CSARGGSVVGTEAFF. The CDR3 nucleotides read TGCAGTGCTAGAGGCGGATCTGTTGTAGGCACTGAAGCTTTCTTT.

This clonotype was picked up many times. The chain joins TRBV12-5 to TRBJ2-3; a weak D match, TRBD2 (6 bases). Germline V gives CDR1 LGHNT, CDR2 FRNRAP. The CDR3 covers 18 residues. The V gene lost 1 base and the J gene lost 3 bases, with 20 bases spanning the gap. CDR3 amino acids: CASGLAIGGTEPTDTQYF. CDR3 nucleotide sequence: TGTGCTAGTGGTTTGGCCATTGGAGGGACCGAGCCGACAGATACGCAGTATTTT.

This clonotype showed up many times. This rearrangement joins TRBV2 to TRBJ1-1, with TRBD1 identical over 7 bases. This CDR3 is built from 13 residues. The junction had 6 bases not matched to a gene; V was cut back by 3 bases and J by 8 bases. The germline CDR1 and CDR2 sequences are SNHLY and FYNNEI. CDR3 in DNA: TGTGCCAGCAGTGAGACAGGGACGAGGGAAGCTTTCTTT. It translates to CASSETGTREAFF.

This clonotype occurred many times. The gene calls are TRBV7-2 and TRBJ2-1; D is perhaps TRBD2 (6 bases). V lost 8 bases, J lost 4 bases, and 21 bases lay in between. The CDR3 is made up of 16 amino acids. Germline CDR1 is SGHTA and CDR2 is FQGNSA. The CDR3 sequence is CASSALGSDPYNEQFF. The CDR3 bases are TGTGCCAGCTCCGCCCTCGGGAGTGATCCTTACAATGAGCAGTTCTTC.

This clonotype was recorded at least ten times. The chain has TRBV7-8 and TRBJ1-1, with 9 bases aligning to TRBD1. The germline gives CDR1 SGHVS, CDR2 FQNEAQ. This CDR3 has 14 residues. Trimming removed 4 bases from V and 7 bases from J; junction bases left unmatched: 7. As DNA, the CDR3 is TGTGCCAGCAGCTCCCGGGACAGGGCGATTGAAGCTTTCTTT. Its protein is CASSSRDRAIEAFF.

This clonotype appeared many times. The chain employs TRBV4-1 and TRBJ2-1; D call uncertain. Germline lookup yields CDR1 MGHRA and CDR2 YSYEKL. The CDR3 covers 17 residues. V lost 2 bases and J lost 3, with 17 bases in between. The CDR3 region is CASSQLDLGFLYNEQFF. The CDR3 DNA follows: TGCGCCAGCAGCCAACTAGATCTCGGCTTCCTCTACAATGAGCAGTTCTTC.

This clonotype was observed many times. For the CDR3, the DNA is TGTGCCACCAGCAGAGATTGGCCGGGACAGGATAGCCGCACAGATACGCAGTATTTT. It specifies CATSRDWPGQDSRTDTQYF. The chain couples TRBV15 to TRBJ2-3, with 8 nucleotides matching TRBD1. Germline CDR1 LNHNV, CDR2 YYDKDF (reference sequence). The CDR3 loop spans 19 amino acids. J gave up 1 base and V 0 bases, and 12 bases lay outside the gene matches.

This clonotype was detected ten times or more. The chain is built from TRBV20-1 and TRBJ2-1; 11 positions agree with TRBD2. Unmatched junction bases numbered 13, after V lost 1 base and J lost 2 bases. The germline CDR1 and CDR2 sequences are DFQATT and SNEGSKA (reference sequence). The CDR3 runs to 19 residues. CDR3 coding DNA: TGCAGTGCTAGAGGCCGGAGACTAGCGGGACAAAACACCTACAATGAGCAGTTCTTC. Amino acids: CSARGRRLAGQNTYNEQFF.

This clonotype occurred many times. The chain links TRBV4-1 to TRBJ2-2; D is perhaps TRBD1 (5 bases). V shed 0 bases and J shed 0 bases, with 8 bases lying between them. Germline CDR1 MGHRA, CDR2 YSYEKL. The CDR3 length is 16 residues. The CDR3 sequence is CASSQDRGANTGELFF. As DNA, the CDR3 is TGCGCCAGCAGCCAAGATAGGGGCGCGAACACCGGGGAGCTGTTTTTT.

This clonotype occurred many times. V and J are TRBV4-3 and TRBJ2-7; D remains unclear. Deletions cut 0 bases from V and 6 bases from J, with 12 bases between. Germline V CDR1 and CDR2: LGHNA, YSLEER. The CDR3 length is 14 residues. CDR3 residues: CASSQERHSAEQYF. As DNA, the CDR3 is TGCGCCAGCAGCCAAGAGAGACACTCGGCCGAGCAGTACTTC.

This clonotype was observed a few times. The chain recombines TRBV13 with TRBJ2-2; tentatively, D is TRBD1 or TRBD2 (6 bases each). The CDR3 extends over 15 amino acids. V was clipped by 5 bases and J by 6 bases, with 16 bases between them. Per the germline V gene, CDR1 is PRHDT and CDR2 is FYEKMQ (reference sequence). The CDR3 DNA is TGTGCCAGCAGCGGGGGGCCAGGCCTTCCCGGGGAGCTGTTTTTT. This codes for CASSGGPGLPGELFF.

This clonotype occurred many times. The CDR3 region is CASSHGQGATEAFF. Written as DNA, the CDR3 is TGTGCCAGCAGCCACGGACAGGGAGCCACTGAAGCTTTCTTT. The V call is TRBV3-1, the J call TRBJ1-1, with 8 bases identical to TRBD1. There are 14 residues in the CDR3. Germline loops: CDR1 LGHDT, CDR2 YNNKEL (reference sequence). V lost 3 bases, J lost 4 bases, and 4 bases stayed unmatched.

V usage is TRBV2 and J usage is TRBJ2-5; tentatively, D is TRBD2 (5 bases). CDR1 and CDR2 (germline): SNHLY, FYNNEI. There are 13 residues in the CDR3. With 7 bases removed from V and 4 bases from J, the gap between germline ends came to 13 bases. Written as DNA, the CDR3 is TGTGCCAGCACGGGGTTTCAAGGAGAGACCCAGTACTTC. This sequence encodes CASTGFQGETQYF.

In this sample, this clonotype turned up many times. V is TRBV10-1 and J is TRBJ1-1, with a possible D match to TRBD1 (5 bases). This CDR3 has 15 residues. Per germline, CDR1 WNHNN and CDR2 SYGVQD (reference sequence). V lost 2 bases and J 7 bases, leaving 17 bases between the germline ends. CDR3 in amino acids: CASSESRGGVGEAFF. CDR3 coding DNA: TGCGCCAGCAGTGAGAGCCGGGGGGGTGTCGGTGAAGCTTTCTTT.

This clonotype has just one count. Since a much larger clone is just one base distant, this may be a read error. J is TRBJ2-3 and V is TRBV15, with TRBD1 as a possible D gene (5 bases). The length of the CDR3 is 12 residues. Germline values: CDR1 LNHNV, CDR2 YYDKDF (reference sequence). For the CDR3, the DNA is TGTGTCACCAGCAGCCTATTTGACAGCAGACGTTTT. Its translation is CVTSSLFDSRRF. Based on the CDR3 plus reference TRBV15 and TRBJ2-3, the full variable domain is DAMVIQNPRYQVTQFGKPVTLSCSQTLNHNVMYWYQQKSSQAPKLLFHYYDKDFNNEADTPDNFQSRRPNTSFCFLDIRSPGLGDTAMYLCVTSSLFDSRRFGPGTRLTVL.

This clonotype was recorded at least ten times. The gene calls are TRBV7-9 and TRBJ2-5; tentative D call: TRBD1 (6 bases). V lost 1 base and J 4 bases, leaving 13 bases between the germline ends. The CDR3 has 15 amino acids. CDR1 SEHNR and CDR2 FQNEAQ come from the germline V gene (reference sequence). CDR3 in DNA: TGTGCCAGCAGCTTAGACGCAGGGGTACGAGAGACCCAGTACTTC. It codes for CASSLDAGVRETQYF.

The chain couples TRBV12-3 or TRBV12-4 to TRBJ2-5, with unresolved D. CDR3 length equals 12 residues. Trimming stripped 5 bases from V and 4 bases from J, with 8 bases between. The CDR3 here is CASSILRETQYF. In DNA form, the CDR3 reads TGTGCCAGCAGTATCCTACGAGAGACCCAGTACTTC.

The V call is TRBV9, the J call TRBJ1-6; D ambiguous. Trimming removed 1 base at V and 0 bases at J, with 5 bases between. The length of the CDR3 is 15 residues. Germline CDR1 and CDR2: SGDLS and YYNGEE. The CDR3 nucleotides read TGTGCCAGCAGCGTACAGAGCTCCTATAATTCACCCCTCCACTTT. Encoded protein: CASSVQSSYNSPLHF.

This clonotype was detected a few times. The genes are TRBV18 and TRBJ2-7; the match to TRBD1 covers 7 bases. The CDR3 has 14 amino acids. Trimming took 3 bases from V and 7 from J; bases not matched to a gene: 9. The germline V gene has CDR1 KGHSH and CDR2 LQKENI. The CDR3 here is CASSPEQGPGEQYF. DNA for the CDR3: TGTGCCAGCTCACCGGAACAGGGGCCCGGGGAGCAGTACTTC.

This clonotype was counted ten times or more. The chain uses TRBV9 and TRBJ1-6; D is possibly TRBD1 (5 bases). This CDR3 has 14 amino acids. Germline CDR1 reads SGDLS; CDR2 reads YYNGEE. The V end was cut by 0 bases, the J end by 7 bases, with 8 bases between. The CDR3 DNA sequence: TGTGCCAGCAGCGTAGGAGGGGCCAATTCACCCCTCCACTTT. It codes for CASSVGGANSPLHF. The full variable domain, its missing parts supplied by reference TRBV9 and TRBJ1-6, is DSGVTQTPKHLITATGQRVTLRCSPRSGDLSVYWYQQSLDQGLQFLIQYYNGEERAKGNILERFSAQQFPDLHSELNLSSLELGDSALYFCASSVGGANSPLHFGNGTRLTVT.

This clonotype was counted ten times or more. The J gene is TRBJ2-7, the V gene TRBV29-1; 8 bases are a match to TRBD2. Looked up from germline, CDR1 is SQVTM and CDR2 is ANQGSEA. V was clipped by 4 bases and J by 6 bases; unmatched bases: 23. The CDR3 has 18 residues. CDR3 nucleotide sequence: TGCAGCGTTGCTACTAGCGGTGTCGGGGCCTTTGTATCGGGCGAGCAGTACTTC. Its protein product is CSVATSGVGAFVSGEQYF.

In its sample, this clonotype was seen many times. The chain is built from TRBV6-2 or TRBV6-3 and TRBJ2-5, with D possibly TRBD2 on 6 matching bases. Trimming removed 6 bases at V and 7 bases at J, with 18 bases between. CDR3 length: 14 amino acids. Germline CDR1 reads MNHEY; CDR2 reads SVGEGT. CDR3 sequence: CASRGVGGLGTQYF. CDR3 bases: TGTGCCAGCAGAGGCGTGGGGGGTTTGGGGACCCAGTACTTC.

There are many counts of this clonotype. V is TRBV6-6 and J is TRBJ1-4, with 12 bases lining up with TRBD1. The V gene's germline CDR1 is MNHNY and CDR2 SVGAGI (reference sequence). This CDR3 spans 15 amino acids. V lost 6 bases and J lost 7; bases outside the gene matches: 6. Here the CDR3 DNA reads TGTGCCAGCAGCAAGGGACAGGGGGCGAGTGAAAAACTGTTTTTT. It yields the protein CASSKGQGASEKLFF.

The V and J genes are TRBV10-2 and TRBJ2-2; D remains unclear. V gave up 10 bases and J gave up 2 bases, with 17 bases separating them. Germline lookup yields CDR1 WSHSY and CDR2 SAAADI. This CDR3 spans 15 amino acids. This chain's CDR3 is CATKGPRSNTGELFF. The DNA for the CDR3 is TGCGCCACCAAGGGCCCGCGGTCAAACACCGGGGAGCTGTTTTTT.